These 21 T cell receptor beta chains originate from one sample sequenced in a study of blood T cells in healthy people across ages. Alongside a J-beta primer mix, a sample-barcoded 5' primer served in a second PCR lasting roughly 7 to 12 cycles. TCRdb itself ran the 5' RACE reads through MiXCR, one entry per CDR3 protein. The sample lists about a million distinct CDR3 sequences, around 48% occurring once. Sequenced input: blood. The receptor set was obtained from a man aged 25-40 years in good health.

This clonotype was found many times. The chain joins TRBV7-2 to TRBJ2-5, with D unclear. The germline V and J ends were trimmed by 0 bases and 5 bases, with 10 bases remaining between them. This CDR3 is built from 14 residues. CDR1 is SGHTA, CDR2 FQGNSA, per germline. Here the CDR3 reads CASSLAWGSETQYF. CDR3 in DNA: TGTGCCAGCAGCTTAGCGTGGGGATCGGAGACCCAGTACTTC.

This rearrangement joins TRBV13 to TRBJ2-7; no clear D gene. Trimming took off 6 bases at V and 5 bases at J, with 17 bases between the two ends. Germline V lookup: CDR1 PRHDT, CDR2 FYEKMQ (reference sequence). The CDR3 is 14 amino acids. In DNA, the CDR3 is TGTGCCAGCAGTCTCCGGGCCGCCTTCAACGAGCAGTACTTC. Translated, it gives CASSLRAAFNEQYF.

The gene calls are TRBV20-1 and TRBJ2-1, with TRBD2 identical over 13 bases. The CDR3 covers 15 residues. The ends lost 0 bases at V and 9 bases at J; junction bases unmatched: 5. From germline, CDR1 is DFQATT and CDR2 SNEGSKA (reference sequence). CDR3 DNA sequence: TGCAGTGCTAGAGATGTACTAGCGGGGGGGCTTGAGCAGTTCTTC. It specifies CSARDVLAGGLEQFF.

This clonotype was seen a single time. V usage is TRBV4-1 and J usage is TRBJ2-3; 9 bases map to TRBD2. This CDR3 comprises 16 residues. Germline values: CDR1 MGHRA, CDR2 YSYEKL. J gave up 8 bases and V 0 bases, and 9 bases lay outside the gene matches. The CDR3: CASSQEVAGGARTQYF. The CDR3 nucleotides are TGCGCCAGCAGCCAAGAGGTTGCGGGGGGGGCACGTACGCAGTATTTT.

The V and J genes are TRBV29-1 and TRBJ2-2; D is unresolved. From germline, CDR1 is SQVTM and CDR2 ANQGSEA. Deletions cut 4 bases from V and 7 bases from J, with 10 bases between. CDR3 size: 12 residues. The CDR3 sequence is CSVGQTSGELFF. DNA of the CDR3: TGCAGCGTTGGGCAGACAAGCGGGGAGCTGTTTTTT.

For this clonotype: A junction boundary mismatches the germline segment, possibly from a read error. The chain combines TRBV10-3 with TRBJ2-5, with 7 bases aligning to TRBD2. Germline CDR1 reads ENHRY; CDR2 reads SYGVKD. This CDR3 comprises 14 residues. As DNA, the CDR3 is TGTGTCATCAGAGGACGGGGAGGGCCAGAGACCCAGTACTTC. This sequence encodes CVIRGRGGPETQYF.

The CDR3 DNA is TGCAGTGCTAGAGTGGGGGCGTTCACAGATACGCAGTATTTT. Protein sequence: CSARVGAFTDTQYF. V and J are TRBV20-1 and TRBJ2-3, with a weak D call TRBD1 (6 bases). The CDR3 totals 14 residues. Trimming shortened V by 1 base and J by 2 bases, and 10 bases separated the two germline ends. Germline lookup yields CDR1 DFQATT and CDR2 SNEGSKA (reference sequence).

The CDR3 DNA sequence: TGTGCCAGCAGTGAACAGGATGGCACTGAAGCTTTCTTT. It translates to CASSEQDGTEAFF. The V and J genes are TRBV6-4 and TRBJ1-1, with D possibly being TRBD1 (5 bases). Trimming left V 3 bases short and J 4 bases short, with 9 bases between. This CDR3 is 13 amino acids long. Germline V gene sequence: CDR1 MRHNA, CDR2 SNTAGT.

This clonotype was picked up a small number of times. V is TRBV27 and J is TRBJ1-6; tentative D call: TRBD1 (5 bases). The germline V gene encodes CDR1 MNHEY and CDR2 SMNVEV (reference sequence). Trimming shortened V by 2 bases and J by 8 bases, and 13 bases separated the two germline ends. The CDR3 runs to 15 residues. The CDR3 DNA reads TGTGCCAGCAGTTTAGCCAGGCTAGGGGATTCACCCCTCCACTTT. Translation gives CASSLARLGDSPLHF.

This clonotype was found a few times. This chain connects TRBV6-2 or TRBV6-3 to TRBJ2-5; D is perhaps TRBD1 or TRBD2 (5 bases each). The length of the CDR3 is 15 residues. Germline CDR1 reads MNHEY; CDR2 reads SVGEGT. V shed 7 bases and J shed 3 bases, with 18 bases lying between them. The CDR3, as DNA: TGTGCCAGCACCCTCCCAGAGGGGTTTGAAGAGACCCAGTACTTC. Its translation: CASTLPEGFEETQYF.

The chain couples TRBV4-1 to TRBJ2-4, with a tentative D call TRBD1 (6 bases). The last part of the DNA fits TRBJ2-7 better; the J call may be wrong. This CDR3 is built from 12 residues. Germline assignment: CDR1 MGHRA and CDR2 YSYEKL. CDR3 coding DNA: TGCGCCAGCAGCCAGGAAGGGGGCGAGCAGTACTTC. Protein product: CASSQEGGEQYF.

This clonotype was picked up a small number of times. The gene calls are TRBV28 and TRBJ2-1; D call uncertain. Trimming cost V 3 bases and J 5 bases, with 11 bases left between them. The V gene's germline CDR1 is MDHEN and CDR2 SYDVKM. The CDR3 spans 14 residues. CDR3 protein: CASSFVQEHNEQFF. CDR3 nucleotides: TGTGCCAGCAGTTTCGTGCAGGAACACAATGAGCAGTTCTTC.

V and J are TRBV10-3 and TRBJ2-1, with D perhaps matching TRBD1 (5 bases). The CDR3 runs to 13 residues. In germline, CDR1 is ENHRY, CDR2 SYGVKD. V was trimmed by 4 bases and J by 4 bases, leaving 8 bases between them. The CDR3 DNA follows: TGTGCCATCAGTGCACAGGATTACAATGAGCAGTTCTTC. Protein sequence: CAISAQDYNEQFF.

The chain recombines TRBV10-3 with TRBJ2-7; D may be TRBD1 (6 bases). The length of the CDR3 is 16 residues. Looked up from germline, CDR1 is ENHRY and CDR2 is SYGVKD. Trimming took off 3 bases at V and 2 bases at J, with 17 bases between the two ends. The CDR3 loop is CAISDLDSRGPYEQYF. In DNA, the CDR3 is TGTGCCATCAGTGATCTGGACAGCCGAGGACCCTACGAGCAGTACTTC.

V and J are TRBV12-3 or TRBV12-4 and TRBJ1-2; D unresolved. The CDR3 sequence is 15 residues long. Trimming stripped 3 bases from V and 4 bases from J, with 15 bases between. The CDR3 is CASSFGGGHPYGYTF. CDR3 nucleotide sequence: TGTGCCAGCAGTTTTGGTGGAGGGCACCCCTATGGCTACACCTTC.

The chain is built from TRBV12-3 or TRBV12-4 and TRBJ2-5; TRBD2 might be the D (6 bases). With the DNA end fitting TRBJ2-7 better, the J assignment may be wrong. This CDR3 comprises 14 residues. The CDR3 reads CASSPDAGTDEQYF. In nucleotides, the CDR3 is TGTGCCAGCAGTCCCGACGCGGGGACCGACGAGCAGTACTTC.

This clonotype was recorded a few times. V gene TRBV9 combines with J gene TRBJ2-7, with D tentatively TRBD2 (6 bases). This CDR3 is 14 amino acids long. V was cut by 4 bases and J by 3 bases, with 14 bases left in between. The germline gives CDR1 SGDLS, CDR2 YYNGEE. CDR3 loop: CASSLHLGGYEQYF. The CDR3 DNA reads TGTGCCAGCAGCCTACATCTCGGGGGCTACGAGCAGTACTTC.

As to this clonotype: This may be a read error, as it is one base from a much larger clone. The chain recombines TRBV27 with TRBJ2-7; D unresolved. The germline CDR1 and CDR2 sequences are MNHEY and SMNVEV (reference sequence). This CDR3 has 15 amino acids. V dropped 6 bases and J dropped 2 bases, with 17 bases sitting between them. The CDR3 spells CASSLKDGSAYEQYF. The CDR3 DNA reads TGTGCCAGCAGCCTTAAAGACGGATCCGCCTACGAGCAGTACTTC.

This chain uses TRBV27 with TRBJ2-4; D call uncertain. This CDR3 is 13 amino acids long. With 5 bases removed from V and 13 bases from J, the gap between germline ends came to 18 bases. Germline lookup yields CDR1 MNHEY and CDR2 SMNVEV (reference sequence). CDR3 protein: CASSPLEIYGQYF. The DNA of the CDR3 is TGTGCCAGCAGTCCATTGGAAATCTACGGGCAGTACTTC.

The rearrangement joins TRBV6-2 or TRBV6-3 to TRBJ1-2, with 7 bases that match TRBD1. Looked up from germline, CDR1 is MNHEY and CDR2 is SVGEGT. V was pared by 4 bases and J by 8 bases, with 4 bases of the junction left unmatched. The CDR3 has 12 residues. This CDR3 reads CASSSTGEGYTF. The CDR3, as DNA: TGTGCCAGCAGTTCAACAGGGGAAGGCTACACCTTC.

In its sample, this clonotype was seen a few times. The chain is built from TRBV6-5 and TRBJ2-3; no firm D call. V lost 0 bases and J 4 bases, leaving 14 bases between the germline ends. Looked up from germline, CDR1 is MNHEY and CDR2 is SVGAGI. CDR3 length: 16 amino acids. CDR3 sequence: CASSYSPDSNADTQYF. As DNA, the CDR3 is TGTGCCAGCAGTTACTCTCCAGATTCTAACGCAGATACGCAGTATTTT.